Reported below is one TCR beta chain. From germline, CDR1 is KGHSH and CDR2 LQKENI. This CDR3 spans 15 amino acids. V lost 6 bases and J lost 7; bases outside the gene matches: 10. This record comes from a study of cytomegalovirus exposure and HLA in healthy donors. Study in general: Earlier sequencing of some 190 million T cells yielded about 120 million unique TCR beta sequences.

In the PCR, 60 Vbeta and 13 Jbeta primers were used. Generated by immunoSEQ multiplex PCR, the TCRdb table keeps only in-frame clones and is missing some. The table lists 150,000 to 200,000 clones, about 75% of them singletons, with 4.9% in the top ten. Sequenced input: PBMCs. The chain has TRBV18 and TRBJ2-1; 9 bases map to TRBD1. This clonotype originated in a male donor in good health and CMV-seronegative. CDR3 region: CASSLNRGRMNEQFF. For the CDR3, the DNA is TGTGCCAGCTCCCTGAACAGGGGGCGCATGAATGAGCAGTTCTTC. Using reference TRBV18 and TRBJ2-1 for the parts outside the CDR3, the full variable domain is NAGVMQNPRHLVRRRGQEARLRCSPMKGHSHVYWYRQLPEEGLKFMVYLQKENIIDESGMPKERFSAEFPKEGPSILRIQQVVRGDSAAYFCASSLNRGRMNEQFFGPGTRLTVL.